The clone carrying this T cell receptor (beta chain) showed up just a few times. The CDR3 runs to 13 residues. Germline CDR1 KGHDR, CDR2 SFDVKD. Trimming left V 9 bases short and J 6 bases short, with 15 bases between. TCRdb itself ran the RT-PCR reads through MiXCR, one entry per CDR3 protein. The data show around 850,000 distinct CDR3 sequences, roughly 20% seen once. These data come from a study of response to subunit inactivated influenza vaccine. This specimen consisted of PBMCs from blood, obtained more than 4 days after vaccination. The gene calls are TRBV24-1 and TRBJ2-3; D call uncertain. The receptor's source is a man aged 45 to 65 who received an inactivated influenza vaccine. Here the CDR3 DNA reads TGTGCCACCCGGTCGGGCACGACTGATACGCAGTATTTT. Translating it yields CATRSGTTDTQYF.